What follows are 13 T cell receptor beta chains derived from one specimen sequenced in a study of shared clonotypes between healthy human individuals. Method: immunoSEQ multiplex PCR; TCRdb's copy keeps in-frame clones and lacks some. Among more than 400,000 clones listed, 70% to 85% were seen once. The sample comprised PBMCs. These receptors were collected from a woman aged 40 to 55 in good health. Some clones in this sample may be carry-over from other donors' samples.

The chain employs TRBV29-1 and TRBJ2-1; D gene uncertain. In germline, CDR1 is SQVTM, CDR2 ANQGSEA. The CDR3 contains 15 residues. V was clipped by 0 bases and J by 4 bases, with 13 bases between them. The CDR3 spells CSVEDEVAGYNEQFF. The CDR3, as DNA: TGCAGCGTTGAAGATGAAGTAGCCGGGTACAATGAGCAGTTCTTC.

This clone appeared a few times. Other DNA sequences from this sample encode an identical CDR3 as well. This chain joins TRBV19 and TRBJ2-7, with D perhaps TRBD1 (6 bases). This CDR3 is 12 amino acids long. Between the trimmed V and J ends, which lost 5 bases and 2 bases, there was a span of 7 bases. Germline-derived CDR1 and CDR2 are LNHDA and SQIVND (reference sequence). In nucleotides, the CDR3 is TGTGCCAGTAGTGGGACAACCTACGAGCAGTACTTC. Amino acids: CASSGTTYEQYF.

V and J are TRBV19 and TRBJ1-3, with D hard to call. This CDR3 spans 17 amino acids. CDR1 is LNHDA, CDR2 SQIVND, per germline (reference sequence). Trimming left V 5 bases short and J 1 base short, with 18 bases between. In nucleotides, the CDR3 is TGTGCCAGTAGTTCCCTAGGACCTAAGGGATCTGGAAACACCATATATTTT. This gives the protein CASSSLGPKGSGNTIYF.

The V and J genes are TRBV14 and TRBJ1-1, with 7 bases identical to TRBD1. The CDR3 contains 18 residues. CDR1 and CDR2 from the germline V gene are SGHDN and FVKESK. The ends lost 2 bases at V and 0 bases at J; junction bases unmatched: 12. Written as DNA, the CDR3 is TGTGCCAGCAGCCAACCTGACAGGGCCTCTAACCTGAACACTGAAGCTTTCTTT. This gives the protein CASSQPDRASNLNTEAFF.

The chain couples TRBV4-3 to TRBJ1-4; 7 bases map to TRBD1. This CDR3 is built from 15 residues. V lost 1 base to trimming and J lost 10 bases; unmatched junction nucleotides: 9. Germline CDR1 LGHNA, CDR2 YSLEER. The CDR3 sequence is CASSQGTGREVKLFF. CDR3 coding DNA: TGCGCCAGCAGCCAAGGGACAGGCCGGGAGGTAAAACTGTTTTTT.

This clone was picked up a small number of times. J is TRBJ1-1 and V is TRBV19; no definite D call. The CDR3 loop spans 11 amino acids. Trimming pared 8 bases from V and 0 bases from J, leaving 4 bases between. Per germline, CDR1 LNHDA and CDR2 SQIVND (reference sequence). As DNA, the CDR3 is TGTGCCAGTGAAGTGAACACTGAAGCTTTCTTT. It codes for CASEVNTEAFF. The complete variable domain, with remaining parts taken from reference TRBV19 and TRBJ1-1, reads DGGITQSPKYLFRKEGQNVTLSCEQNLNHDAMYWYRQDPGQGLRLIYYSQIVNDFQKGDIAEGYSVSREKKESFPLTVTSAQKNPTAFYLCASEVNTEAFFGQGTRLTVV.

This chain links TRBV19 with TRBJ2-7; TRBD2 matches 15 bases. Germline lookup yields CDR1 LNHDA and CDR2 SQIVND (reference sequence). J lost 4 bases, V lost 4 bases, and 2 bases had no gene match. This CDR3 is 15 amino acids long. The CDR3 DNA is TGTGCCAGTAGTACTGGGACTAGCGGGAGGTACGAGCAGTACTTC. Residues: CASSTGTSGRYEQYF.

This chain links TRBV28 with TRBJ1-3, with D unclear. V was pared by 2 bases and J by 3 bases, with 20 bases between. Per the germline V gene, CDR1 is MDHEN and CDR2 is SYDVKM. The CDR3 runs 18 residues. Here the CDR3 DNA reads TGTGCCAGCAGTTTACCCCTGGACCTCCGGTCGGGTGGAAACACCATATATTTT. Its protein is CASSLPLDLRSGGNTIYF.

This chain connects TRBV5-1 to TRBJ2-2; maybe TRBD1 (6 bases). Deletions cut 0 bases from V and 0 bases from J, with 9 bases between. This CDR3 contains 16 residues. CDR1 and CDR2 (germline): SGHRS, YFSETQ. CDR3 nucleotide sequence: TGCGCCAGCAGCTTGGGACAGGAGGCGAACACCGGGGAGCTGTTTTTT. This sequence encodes CASSLGQEANTGELFF. Variable domain in full (rest from reference TRBV5-1 and TRBJ2-2): KAGVTQTPRYLIKTRGQQVTLSCSPISGHRSVSWYQQTPGQGLQFLFEYFSETQRNKGNFPGRFSGRQFSNSRSEMNVSTLELGDSALYLCASSLGQEANTGELFFGEGSRLTVL.

This clone was seen ten or more times. The chain has TRBV14 and TRBJ2-5, with TRBD1 as a possible D gene (5 bases). The CDR3 has 14 amino acids. The germline CDR1 and CDR2 sequences are SGHDN and FVKESK. Trimming stripped 1 base from V and 9 bases from J, with 15 bases between. The CDR3 region is CASSQGARGEAQYF. In DNA, the CDR3 is TGTGCCAGCAGCCAAGGAGCAAGGGGTGAGGCCCAGTACTTC.

The table lists this clone with a few counts. The chain uses TRBV11-1 and TRBJ2-5; TRBD1 matches 7 bases. In germline, CDR1 is SGHAT, CDR2 FQDESV (reference sequence). The CDR3 has 13 residues. Losses at the gene ends were 4 bases for V and 2 bases for J; bases not matched to a gene: 1. CDR3: CASSSGQQETQYF. The CDR3 DNA sequence: TGTGCCAGCAGCTCGGGACAGCAAGAGACCCAGTACTTC.

The V and J genes are TRBV5-6 and TRBJ2-7, with 10 bases lining up with TRBD2. V shed 2 bases and J 5 bases; nucleotides not matched to a gene: 4. Germline V gene lookup returns CDR1 SGHDT and CDR2 YYEEEE. There are 14 residues in the CDR3. The CDR3 protein is CASSLVSGRDEQYF. CDR3 bases: TGTGCCAGCAGCTTAGTCAGCGGGAGGGACGAGCAGTACTTC.

This chain links TRBV14 with TRBJ2-3; the D gene is possibly TRBD1 (5 bases). Germline assignment: CDR1 SGHDN and CDR2 FVKESK. Trimming removed 4 bases from V and 2 bases from J, with 16 bases in between. This CDR3 is built from 16 residues. The CDR3 sequence: CASSPKTQTDTDTQYF. CDR3 coding DNA: TGTGCCAGCAGCCCGAAGACGCAGACAGACACAGATACGCAGTATTTT.